This entry concerns a single T cell receptor (beta chain). Its target is not known. TCRdb's copy holds only in-frame clones and misses some; the assay was immunoSEQ multiplex PCR. The sample carries around 57,000 clones, around 87% recorded once. This entry comes from a study of identifying expanded T cells in peripheral blood. The study's findings and limits: Approximately two-week clone count variance significantly increased as total template count grew. Over about two and four weeks, about 17 and 20 clones changed, versus around 1.2 between replicates.

Germline-derived CDR1 and CDR2 are SGHTA and FQGNSA. Trimming shortened V by 6 bases and J by 5 bases, and 19 bases separated the two germline ends. This CDR3 spans 15 amino acids. Material for sequencing was blood. The sequence came from a person aged 18 to 70 in good health. The chain is built from TRBV7-2 and TRBJ2-5; D is possibly TRBD2 (6 bases). CDR3 residues: CASRKSSGGMETQYF. The CDR3 DNA follows: TGTGCCAGCAGAAAATCATCTGGGGGGATGGAGACCCAGTACTTC. Looking up the rest from reference TRBV7-2 and TRBJ2-5 gives the full variable domain: GAGVSQSPSNKVTEKGKDVELRCDPISGHTALYWYRQSLGQGLEFLIYFQGNSAPDKSGLPSDRFSAERTGGSVSTLTIQRTQQEDSAVYLCASRKSSGGMETQYFGPGTRLLVL.